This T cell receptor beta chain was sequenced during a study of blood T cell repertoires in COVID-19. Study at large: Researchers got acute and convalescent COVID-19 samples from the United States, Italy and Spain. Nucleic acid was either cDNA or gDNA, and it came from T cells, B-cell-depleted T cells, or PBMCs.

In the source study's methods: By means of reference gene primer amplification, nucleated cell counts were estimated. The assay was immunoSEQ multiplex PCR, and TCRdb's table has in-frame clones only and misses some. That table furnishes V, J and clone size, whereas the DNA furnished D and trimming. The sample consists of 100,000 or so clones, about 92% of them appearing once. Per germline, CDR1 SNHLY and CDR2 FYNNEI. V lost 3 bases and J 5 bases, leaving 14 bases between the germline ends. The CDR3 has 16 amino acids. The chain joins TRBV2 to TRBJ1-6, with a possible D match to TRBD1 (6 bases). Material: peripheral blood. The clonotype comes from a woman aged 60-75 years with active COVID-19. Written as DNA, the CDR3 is TGTGCCAGCAGTGACCCTATTACAGGGAATAATTCACCCCTCCACTTT. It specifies CASSDPITGNNSPLHF.